These 9 T cell receptor beta chains originate from one sample sequenced in a study of T-cell reconstitution after alpha-beta-depleted transplantation in children. A library of TCRbeta sequences, prepared with unique molecular identifiers, was generated. A single record per CDR3 protein comes from TCRdb applying MiXCR to the PCR reads. In the table there are 610,000 or so distinct CDR3 sequences, over 25% of which are singletons. Sequenced here: PBMCs, sampled before TCRalphabeta/CD19-depleted stem cell transplant. The source is a boy under two years old with Wiskott-Aldrich syndrome, due to receive a stem cell transplant.

The chain recombines TRBV5-4 with TRBJ2-7; 10 positions agree with TRBD1. The length of the CDR3 is 14 residues. CDR1 is SGHNT and CDR2 is YYREEE in the germline V gene (reference sequence). J lost 5 bases, V lost 4 bases, and 6 bases had no gene match. CDR3 sequence reads: CASSVSGQGNEQYF. The CDR3 coding sequence is TGTGCCAGCAGCGTCTCGGGACAGGGGAACGAGCAGTACTTC. The entire variable domain, with the rest obtained from reference TRBV5-4 and TRBJ2-7, is as follows: ETGVTQSPTHLIKTRGQQVTLRCSSQSGHNTVSWYQQALGQGPQFIFQYYREEENGRGNFPPRFSGLQFPNYSSELNVNALELDDSALYLCASSVSGQGNEQYFGPGTRLTVT.

This clonotype was picked up a small number of times. The CDR3 nucleotides are TGTGCCAGCAGCTTATCGAGGTCTGGCACTGAAGCTTTCTTT. It translates to CASSLSRSGTEAFF. The chain carries TRBV7-9 and TRBJ1-1; no firm D call. The ends were cut back, 2 bases at V and 4 bases at J, with 11 bases in the middle. The CDR3 runs 14 residues. The germline V gene has CDR1 SEHNR and CDR2 FQNEAQ (reference sequence).

In its sample, this clonotype was seen a few times. The chain carries TRBV18 and TRBJ2-3; the match to TRBD1 covers 10 bases. V gave up 4 bases and J gave up 3 bases; unmatched junction bases: 7. Germline lookup yields CDR1 KGHSH and CDR2 LQKENI. CDR3 length: 16 amino acids. The CDR3 protein is CASSLRDRGRTDTQYF. DNA of the CDR3: TGTGCCAGCTCACTACGGGACAGGGGAAGGACAGATACGCAGTATTTT.

This clonotype was found a few times. The CDR3 sequence: CASSFDSSYEQYF. The CDR3 DNA reads TGTGCCAGCAGTTTCGACTCCTCCTACGAGCAGTACTTC. J is TRBJ2-7 and V is TRBV12-3 or TRBV12-4, with D unclear. Between the trimmed V and J ends, which lost 3 bases and 0 bases, there was a span of 6 bases. CDR3 size: 13 residues.

The chain has TRBV29-1 and TRBJ2-5; no clear D. V lost 6 bases, J lost 4 bases, and 9 bases lay in between. The CDR3 extends over 11 amino acids. Germline V gene sequence: CDR1 SQVTM, CDR2 ANQGSEA. The CDR3 DNA is TGCAGCGTGGGCCCCGCAGAGACCCAGTACTTC. Translated, it gives CSVGPAETQYF.

This clonotype has only a few counts. The rearrangement uses TRBV4-2 and TRBJ1-2; D remains unclear. Germline-derived CDR1 and CDR2 are LGHNA and YNFKEQ. The V end was cut by 4 bases, the J end by 5 bases, with 17 bases between. The CDR3 has 15 residues. CDR3 DNA sequence: TGTGCCAGCAGCCCCCCACCGGGAACTTCGTATGGCTACACCTTC. It codes for CASSPPPGTSYGYTF.

The chain joins TRBV7-8 to TRBJ2-1; 7 positions match TRBD1. Germline CDR1 and CDR2: SGHVS and FQNEAQ. The CDR3 spans 14 residues. V shed 5 bases and J 4 bases; nucleotides not matched to a gene: 5. CDR3 sequence reads: CASSIYRGYNEQFF. The CDR3 bases are TGTGCCAGCAGCATATACAGGGGATACAATGAGCAGTTCTTC. The full variable domain, with the rest looked up from reference TRBV7-8 and TRBJ2-1, is GAGVSQSPRYKVAKRGQDVALRCDPISGHVSLFWYQQALGQGPEFLTYFQNEAQLDKSGLPSDRFFAERPEGSVSTLKIQRTQQEDSAVYLCASSIYRGYNEQFFGPGTRLTVL.

This clonotype was counted only a few times. This chain joins TRBV20-1 and TRBJ2-1, with 11 nucleotides matching TRBD2. V was clipped by 2 bases and J by 3 bases; unmatched bases: 9. The germline CDR1 and CDR2 sequences are DFQATT and SNEGSKA (reference sequence). There are 17 residues in the CDR3. The DNA of the CDR3 is TGCAGTGCTAGATCCCTAGCGGGAGGCCTGGGCTACAATGAGCAGTTCTTC. It codes for CSARSLAGGLGYNEQFF.

This rearrangement joins TRBV27 to TRBJ2-3, with 10 positions matching TRBD2. With V trimmed by 7 bases and J by 4 bases, 14 bases remained unmatched. There are 17 residues in the CDR3. The V gene's germline CDR1 is MNHEY and CDR2 SMNVEV (reference sequence). CDR3 sequence: CASTQVVQSGRADTQYF. CDR3 coding DNA: TGTGCCAGCACCCAAGTAGTCCAAAGCGGGAGGGCAGATACGCAGTATTTT.